This entry features one T cell receptor beta chain sequence. It lacks a known antigen. No per-base quality is available; no much larger clone lies one base away. The data stem from a study of PD-1 blockade in classical Hodgkin lymphoma (dated by TCRdb to 2018 to 2020). Looking at the study overall: Nivolumab dosing was 3 mg/kg intravenously every 2 weeks, continuing until either disease progression or unacceptable toxicity. The study used TCR beta sequencing and CyTOF to define a peripheral blood immune signature of response to PD-1 blockade in classical Hodgkin lymphoma.

What the study reported, not specific to this receptor: Trial patients with a complete response had baseline diversity similar to that of newly diagnosed patients, while partial responders and progressors had significantly lower diversity. Baseline TCR diversity was reported as lower in newly diagnosed patients than in healthy donors, and lower still in relapsed/refractory patients. By C4D1, a significant rise was seen in CD4+ TCR diversity but not in CD8+ TCR diversity (p=0.0027 vs p=0.16), and the rise was most apparent among complete responders (p=0.02). The study was restricted to a single clinical trial cohort, and the causes of repertoire differences, possibly disease activity or prior therapy, were left undefined. Lower diversity was seen in patients whose nivolumab began less than 1 year after ASCT, and these patients were left out of later analyses so that immune reconstitution would not confound the results.

The Qiagen DNeasy kit was used to extract genomic DNA both from unsorted PBMCs and from the negatively selected CD4+ and CD8+ fractions. Amplification of TCR beta CDR3 regions was done by immunoSEQ multiplex PCR with primers that anneal to V and J segments. A synthetic immune receptor repertoire was used to minimize amplification bias, and remaining bias was computationally removed after sequencing. The paper's data handling went like this. Custom Python scripts were used to quantify repertoire diversity as the Shannon entropy index. The unsorted, CD4+ and CD8+ repertoires were each analyzed separately, with the exception of combined analyses, where CD4+ and CD8+ sequences were merged in silico. Clonal expansion was defined as a frequency increase of at least 2-fold after treatment compared with C1D1, and clones undetected at baseline were assigned a pseudocount of 0.5. Clones with 0 or 1 copy at C1D1 were classified as singleton clones, and clones with 2 or more copies were classified as non-singleton clones. Clones expanded in unsorted samples were assigned a CD4+, CD8+ or unknown annotation through matching of protein sequences in sorted samples from the same patient. Diversity changes from C1D1 to C4D1 were tested in paired samples using Wilcoxon tests. What TCRdb holds here is the immuneACCESS table cut down to in-frame rearrangements. Part of the clones is not present; checked against another copy, under half of the missing clones reflect an unresolved V gene, and the others are unexplained. The DNA was the basis for D and trimming; V, J and clone size are from that table. The sample table shows 85,000 to 90,000 clones, and around nine tenths are seen once. The leading ten clones occupy approximately 2.9% of the sample.

Trimming removed 9 bases from V and 5 bases from J, leaving 22 bases between the germline ends. CDR3 length: 16 amino acids, cysteine to phenylalanine. Here the CDR3 DNA is all that survives: 48 bases in frame from base 1. The germline V gene (reference sequence) provides CDR1 LNHDA and CDR2 SQIVND. The sample's time point label, decoded: cycle 4 day 1 (C4D1), after more than 5 weeks of nivolumab. Relapse after autologous stem cell transplantation had occurred in all trial patients, and cohorts A, B and C were distinguished by prior brentuximab vedotin exposure. A total of over 55 patients with relapsed/refractory classical Hodgkin lymphoma made up the trial cohort, and each patient's best overall response was complete response, partial response or progressive disease. Single-agent nivolumab was administered to trial patients in the multi-cohort phase II CheckMate 205 trial. An independent review committee assessed best overall response by applying the 2007 International Working Group response criteria. Trial PBMCs were obtained immediately prior to nivolumab initiation (C1D1) and on therapy at cycle 2 day 1 and cycle 4 day 1. Peripheral blood was collected in 8 mL Vacutainer Cell Preparation Tubes, from which PBMCs were isolated by centrifugation and then cryopreserved.

Recombination joined TRBV19 with TRBJ1-4, with TRBD1 perhaps the D gene, on 5 matching bases. The receptor's source is a human donor with classical Hodgkin lymphoma. This specimen consisted of peripheral blood mononuclear cells (PBMCs), obtained before the fourth cycle of nivolumab. The CDR3 region has the sequence CASTTVAGARNEKLFF. The nucleotide sequence is given as TGTGCCAGCACCACGGTCGCCGGGGCTCGGAATGAAAAACTGTTTTTT.